A selection of T cell receptor beta chains follows, all from one sample in a study of regulatory T cells in long-lasting Graves disease. TCRdb itself ran the multiplex PCR reads through MiXCR, one entry per CDR3 protein. Here the sample spans about 420,000 distinct CDR3 sequences, 15% to 20% being singletons. These data were also reused for a study on T cells in Graves' hyperthyroidism and ophthalmopathy.

The sequencing here drew on peripheral blood mononuclear cells (PBMCs), taken at new diagnosis, from a patient treated with antithyroid drugs. These receptors were obtained from a woman aged 18 to 35 with Graves disease. CDR3s include the opening cysteine and the closing phenylalanine or tryptophan. The D gene is left open where the match is weak. The size of a clone is reported for some rows only, either as once, few or many, or as a class for expanded clones.

V gene	J gene	clone size	D gene	CDR3 length	CDR3 protein	CDR3 DNA
TRBV29-1	TRBJ2-1	many	TRBD2	16	CSVGGLAGRPYNEQFF	TGCAGCGTTGGCGGACTAGCGGGACGGCCGTACAATGAGCAGTTCTTC
TRBV5-1	TRBJ1-2	many	.	13	CASSPIRGDGYTF	TGCGCCAGCAGTCCTATTCGAGGGGACGGCTACACCTTC
TRBV18	TRBJ2-7	many	.	14	CASSPGLVAYEQYF	TGTGCCAGCTCACCGGGACTGGTGGCCTACGAGCAGTACTTC
TRBV10-2	TRBJ2-2	.	TRBD1	14	CASRGTGETGELFF	TGCGCCAGCAGGGGGACAGGGGAAACCGGGGAGCTGTTTTTT
TRBV11-2	TRBJ2-7	few	.	14	CASTPRDGVGGQYF	TGTGCCAGCACCCCGAGGGACGGTGTCGGCGGGCAGTACTTC
TRBV4-2	TRBJ2-3	few	.	14	CASSQVGTADTQYF	TGTGCCAGCAGCCAAGTTGGGACCGCAGATACGCAGTATTTT
TRBV7-2	TRBJ2-1	.	TRBD2	17	CASSSEVAGAGYNEQFF	TGTGCCAGCAGCTCAGAAGTAGCGGGAGCGGGGTACAATGAGCAGTTCTTC
TRBV7-9	TRBJ2-7	few	.	14	CASSLFRESHEQYF	TGTGCCAGCAGCTTGTTTCGGGAGTCCCACGAGCAGTACTTC
TRBV6-1	TRBJ1-4	.	TRBD1	15	CVSSEKGALGEKLFF	TGTGTCAGCAGTGAAAAGGGGGCCTTGGGTGAAAAACTGTTTTTT
TRBV19	TRBJ2-1	few	.	13	CASSTSSYNEQFF	TGTGCCAGTAGCACATCCTCCTACAATGAGCAGTTCTTC
TRBV2	TRBJ1-5	few	.	15	CASKVASVQSQPQHF	TGTGCCAGCAAGGTGGCTTCGGTACAATCTCAGCCCCAGCATTTT
TRBV27	TRBJ2-1	many	TRBD2	15	CASSPGTSGRNEQFF	TGTGCCAGCAGCCCAGGGACTAGCGGGAGAAATGAGCAGTTCTTC
TRBV2	TRBJ1-5	many	.	13	CASKGDSNQPQHF	TGTGCCTCAAAGGGGGATAGCAATCAGCCCCAGCATTTT
TRBV7-2	TRBJ1-2	many	TRBD1	14	CASSRDRGGYGYTF	TGTGCCAGCAGCCGGGACAGGGGGGGCTATGGCTACACCTTC
TRBV10-3	TRBJ1-2	.	.	16	CAISESGGGIDYGYTF	TGTGCCATCAGTGAGTCGGGCGGAGGGATAGACTATGGCTACACCTTC
TRBV29-1	TRBJ2-1	.	TRBD1	16	CSVESLDRGHYNEQFF	TGCAGCGTTGAATCTTTGGACAGGGGCCACTACAATGAGCAGTTCTTC